What follows describes a single T cell receptor (beta chain). As yet, its antigen is unknown. The data were obtained in a study of graft-versus-host responses after intestinal transplantation. For the study at large: Multivisceral, liver-intestinal, or isolated intestinal grafts were transplanted into recipients. Every recipient had anti-thymocyte globulin induction and approximately 3 years of tacrolimus plus steroids.

The CDR3 covers 14 residues. Trimming took off 6 bases at V and 4 bases at J, with 13 bases between the two ends. Germline CDR1 MDHEN, CDR2 SYDVKM. Broader study findings: In recipient marrow, GvH clones were found, and some appeared first in ileum or blood. Early post-transplant declines in HvG were associated with peak levels of circulating GvH clones.

The repertoire was sequenced with immunoSEQ multiplex PCR; TCRdb's copy has only in-frame clones and lacks some. The profile shows about 120,000 clones, just over 90% of them singletons. The clonotype originates from a human donor who received an intestinal transplant. The chain employs TRBV28 and TRBJ2-1, with D uncertain. The sample consisted of unstimulated CD8+ T cells sorted from spleen or lymph node cells, taken before intestinal transplant. The chain's CDR3 is CASRGIAAYNEQFF. The CDR3 bases are TGTGCCAGCAGGGGTATAGCCGCTTACAATGAGCAGTTCTTC.